These 9 T cell receptor beta chains came from one sample sequenced in a study of blood T cell repertoires in COVID-19 (dated by TCRdb to 2018 to 2021). Receptor libraries were prepared by the immunoSEQ multiplex PCR assay. The table was pulled from immuneACCESS by TCRdb, which kept in-frame rearrangements only. Such tables lose some clones; where checked, under half of the loss comes from unresolved V genes, and the rest has no known cause. The sample table lists more than 400,000 clones, 70% to 90% of them with a count of one. The ten largest clones add up to 3.2% of the sample. Sample: peripheral blood. These receptor sequences come from a human donor in a cohort sampled during active COVID-19.

The chain carries TRBV6-4 and TRBJ1-2; 7 bases are a match to TRBD1. CDR1 and CDR2 from the germline V gene are MRHNA and SNTAGT. V was pared by 3 bases and J by 2 bases, with 6 bases of the junction left unmatched. The CDR3 runs 15 residues. CDR3 region: CASSEYGTVNYGYTF. CDR3 in DNA: TGTGCCAGCAGTGAATACGGGACAGTCAACTATGGCTACACCTTC.

The gene calls are TRBV5-4 and TRBJ2-5; 7 bases line up with TRBD2. The V and J ends lost 4 bases and 2 bases, in that order; junction bases with no gene match: 8. This CDR3 region has 15 residues. Looked up from germline, CDR1 is SGHNT and CDR2 is YYREEE (reference sequence). This chain's CDR3 is CASSGPPSGQETQYF. The DNA for the CDR3 is TGTGCCAGCAGCGGGCCCCCTAGCGGACAAGAGACCCAGTACTTC. Using reference TRBV5-4 and TRBJ2-5 for the parts outside the CDR3, the full variable domain is ETGVTQSPTHLIKTRGQQVTLRCSSQSGHNTVSWYQQALGQGPQFIFQYYREEENGRGNFPPRFSGLQFPNYSSELNVNALELDDSALYLCASSGPPSGQETQYFGPGTRLLVL.

The chain employs TRBV2 and TRBJ2-2, with 7 bases aligning to TRBD1. V lost 3 bases, J lost 5 bases, and 3 bases stayed unmatched. Germline assignment: CDR1 SNHLY and CDR2 FYNNEI. The CDR3 consists of 14 residues. The CDR3 here is CASSDMDRTGELFF. CDR3 nucleotides: TGTGCCAGCAGTGACATGGACAGGACCGGGGAGCTGTTTTTT.

Points on this clone: The sample holds other DNA sequences that translate to the same CDR3. The rearrangement joins TRBV4-3 to TRBJ2-2; D call uncertain. CDR3 length: 15 amino acids. The V and J ends lost 1 base and 0 bases respectively, with 6 bases between them. Germline V gene data show CDR1 as LGHNA and CDR2 as YSLEER. In DNA, the CDR3 is TGCGCCAGCAGCCAAGGCACTACGAACACCGGGGAGCTGTTTTTT. It yields the protein CASSQGTTNTGELFF.

This clone was detected only once. V usage is TRBV7-8 and J usage is TRBJ2-1; a possible D gene is TRBD1 (5 bases). V gave up 1 base and J gave up 7 bases, with 17 bases separating them. CDR3 length: 16 residues. The germline V gene has CDR1 SGHVS and CDR2 FQNEAQ. The CDR3 nucleotides read TGTGCCAGCAGCTTAGTGGCTGGGGCGAGAAGTAATGAGCAGTTCTTC. Its protein is CASSLVAGARSNEQFF. Based on the CDR3 plus reference TRBV7-8 and TRBJ2-1, the full variable domain is GAGVSQSPRYKVAKRGQDVALRCDPISGHVSLFWYQQALGQGPEFLTYFQNEAQLDKSGLPSDRFFAERPEGSVSTLKIQRTQQEDSAVYLCASSLVAGARSNEQFFGPGTRLTVL.

J is TRBJ1-3 and V is TRBV28, with 8 bases identical to TRBD1. The CDR3 is 16 residues long. CDR1 MDHEN and CDR2 SYDVKM come from the germline V gene. V shed 4 bases and J 4 bases; nucleotides not matched to a gene: 9. The CDR3 loop reads CASSSHSPGGGNTIYF. In DNA, the CDR3 is TGTGCCAGCAGTTCACATTCCCCAGGGGGCGGAAACACCATATATTTT.

The chain combines TRBV19 with TRBJ1-6, with 8 bases fitting TRBD1. V gave up 5 bases and J gave up 5 bases; unmatched junction bases: 5. This CDR3 spans 15 amino acids. Germline V gives CDR1 LNHDA, CDR2 SQIVND (reference sequence). The CDR3, as DNA: TGTGCCAGTAGTCAATGGGGACAGGATAATTCACCCCTCCACTTT. It specifies CASSQWGQDNSPLHF.

The rearrangement uses TRBV2 and TRBJ1-5; TRBD1 is a possible D gene (5 bases). Germline loops: CDR1 SNHLY, CDR2 FYNNEI. The CDR3 loop spans 16 amino acids. Trimming stripped 2 bases from V and 6 bases from J, with 17 bases between. CDR3 sequence: CASSETAGSRVQPQHF. The CDR3 bases are TGTGCCAGCAGTGAAACTGCAGGGTCCCGCGTTCAGCCCCAGCATTTT.

The chain has TRBV12-1 and TRBJ2-1; TRBD2, the table's D call, lacks a check against the DNA. TRBV12-1 is tagged as a pseudogene. The CDR3 consists of 15 residues. Here the CDR3 reads CASSFRDWGIHEQFF. CDR3 sequence (DNA): TGTGCCAGCAGCTTCCGGGACTGGGGGATCCATGAGCAGTTCTTC.